This T cell receptor beta chain was profiled in a study of long-term antiretroviral therapy in people with HIV. Runs used v3.0 of the immunoSEQ assay and were done at survey level. Profiled with immunoSEQ multiplex PCR; TCRdb holds only in-frame clones, not every one. The sample records about 40,000 clones, more than 80% being singletons. Participants who had HIV were, without exception, treated in the United States. Cryopreserved PBMC, at roughly 0.85-11 million per sample, were present before DNA extraction. The receptor comes from a woman in her 50s with HIV. The starting material was unsorted PBMCs, obtained 3.1 years after starting antiretroviral therapy.

In nucleotides, the CDR3 is TGTGCCAGCAGCGTAGATCAAACTGGAAACACCATATATTTT. As protein: CASSVDQTGNTIYF. This chain links TRBV9 with TRBJ1-3; D ambiguous. The germline V gene encodes CDR1 SGDLS and CDR2 YYNGEE. The germline V and J ends were trimmed by 0 bases and 2 bases, with 6 bases remaining between them. The CDR3 loop spans 14 amino acids.